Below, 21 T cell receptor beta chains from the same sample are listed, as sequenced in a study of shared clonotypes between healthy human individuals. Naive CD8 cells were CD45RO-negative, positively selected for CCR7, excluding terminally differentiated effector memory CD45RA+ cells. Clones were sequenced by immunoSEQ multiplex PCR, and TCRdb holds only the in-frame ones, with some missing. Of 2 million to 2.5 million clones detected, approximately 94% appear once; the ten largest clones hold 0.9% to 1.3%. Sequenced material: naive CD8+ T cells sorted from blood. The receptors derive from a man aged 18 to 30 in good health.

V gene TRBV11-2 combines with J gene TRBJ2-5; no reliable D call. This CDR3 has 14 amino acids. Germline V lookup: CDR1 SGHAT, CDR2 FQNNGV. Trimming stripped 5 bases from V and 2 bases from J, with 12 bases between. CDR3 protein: CASSPPGSQETQYF. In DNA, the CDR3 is TGTGCCAGCAGCCCCCCCGGGTCTCAAGAGACCCAGTACTTC.

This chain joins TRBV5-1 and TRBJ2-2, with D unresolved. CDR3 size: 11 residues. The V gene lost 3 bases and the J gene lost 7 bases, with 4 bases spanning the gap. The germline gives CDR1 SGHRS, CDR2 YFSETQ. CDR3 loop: CASSWGGELFF. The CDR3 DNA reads TGCGCCAGCAGCTGGGGCGGGGAGCTGTTTTTT.

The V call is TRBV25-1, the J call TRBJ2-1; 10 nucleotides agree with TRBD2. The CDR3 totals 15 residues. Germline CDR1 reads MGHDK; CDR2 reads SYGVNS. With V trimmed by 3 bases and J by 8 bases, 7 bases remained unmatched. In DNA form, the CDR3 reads TGTGCCAGCAGTGATCCCCAGCGGGGGGGCTATGAGCAGTTCTTC. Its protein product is CASSDPQRGGYEQFF.

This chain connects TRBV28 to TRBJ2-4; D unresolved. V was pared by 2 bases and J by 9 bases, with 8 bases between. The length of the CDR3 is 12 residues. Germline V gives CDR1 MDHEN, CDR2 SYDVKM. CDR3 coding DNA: TGTGCCAGCAGTTTAGGGCAGTTCATTCAGTACTTC. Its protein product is CASSLGQFIQYF.

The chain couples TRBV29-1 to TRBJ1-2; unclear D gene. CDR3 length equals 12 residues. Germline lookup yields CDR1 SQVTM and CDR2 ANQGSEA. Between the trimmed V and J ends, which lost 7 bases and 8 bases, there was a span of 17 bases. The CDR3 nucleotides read TGCAGCGCCATAAATGGGGTTGGAGGCTACACCTTC. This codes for CSAINGVGGYTF.

Written as DNA, the CDR3 is TGTGCCAGTAGTAGGACGGCGAACACTGAAGCTTTCTTT. Its protein is CASSRTANTEAFF. The chain employs TRBV19 and TRBJ1-1; D unresolved. The CDR3 is 13 amino acids. Germline V lookup: CDR1 LNHDA, CDR2 SQIVND (reference sequence). Trimming stripped 4 bases from V and 1 base from J, with 7 bases between.

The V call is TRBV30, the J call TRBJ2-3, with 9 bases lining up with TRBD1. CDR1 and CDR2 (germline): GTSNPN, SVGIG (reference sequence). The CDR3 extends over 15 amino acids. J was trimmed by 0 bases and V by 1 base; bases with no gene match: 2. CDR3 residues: CAWSGDRASTDTQYF. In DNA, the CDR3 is TGTGCCTGGAGTGGGGACAGGGCTAGCACAGATACGCAGTATTTT.

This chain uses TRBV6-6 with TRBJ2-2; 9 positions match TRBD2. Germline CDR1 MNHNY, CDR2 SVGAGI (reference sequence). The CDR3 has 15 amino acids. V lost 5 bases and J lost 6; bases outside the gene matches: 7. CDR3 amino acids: CASSDLRGGAGELFF. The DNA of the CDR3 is TGTGCCAGCAGTGATCTGCGGGGGGGCGCCGGGGAGCTGTTTTTT.

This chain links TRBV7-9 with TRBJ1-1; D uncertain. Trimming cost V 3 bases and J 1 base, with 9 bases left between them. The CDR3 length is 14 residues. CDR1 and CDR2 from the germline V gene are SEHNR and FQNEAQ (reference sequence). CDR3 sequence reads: CASSFPGENTEAFF. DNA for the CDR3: TGTGCCAGCAGCTTTCCGGGCGAGAACACTGAAGCTTTCTTT.

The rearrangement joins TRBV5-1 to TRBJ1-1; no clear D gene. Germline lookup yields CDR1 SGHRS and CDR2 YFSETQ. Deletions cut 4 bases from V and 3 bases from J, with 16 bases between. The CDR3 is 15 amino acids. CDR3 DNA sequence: TGCGCCAGCAGCCAAGGTGGAGGGCTGGACACTGAAGCTTTCTTT. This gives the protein CASSQGGGLDTEAFF.

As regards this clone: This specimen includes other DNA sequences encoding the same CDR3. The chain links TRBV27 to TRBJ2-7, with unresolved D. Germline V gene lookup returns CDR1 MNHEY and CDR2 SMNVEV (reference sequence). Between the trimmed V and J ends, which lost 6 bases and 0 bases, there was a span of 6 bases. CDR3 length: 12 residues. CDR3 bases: TGTGCCAGCAGCGACTCCTCCTACGAGCAGTACTTC. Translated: CASSDSSYEQYF.

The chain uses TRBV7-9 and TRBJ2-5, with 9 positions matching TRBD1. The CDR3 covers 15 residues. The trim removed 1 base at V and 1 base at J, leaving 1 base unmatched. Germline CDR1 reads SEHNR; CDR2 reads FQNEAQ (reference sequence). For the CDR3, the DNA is TGTGCCAGCAGCTTAGAGACAGGGGGCCAAGAGACCCAGTACTTC. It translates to CASSLETGGQETQYF.

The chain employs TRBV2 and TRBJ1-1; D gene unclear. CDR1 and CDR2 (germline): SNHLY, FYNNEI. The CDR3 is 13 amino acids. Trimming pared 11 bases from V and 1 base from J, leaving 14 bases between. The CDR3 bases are TGTGCCGGAGGAGGAGGATCGAACACTGAAGCTTTCTTT. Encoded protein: CAGGGGSNTEAFF. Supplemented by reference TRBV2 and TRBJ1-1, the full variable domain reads EPEVTQTPSHQVTQMGQEVILRCVPISNHLYFYWYRQILGQKVEFLVSFYNNEISEKSEIFDDQFSVERPDGSNFTLKIRSTKLEDSAMYFCAGGGGSNTEAFFGQGTRLTVV.

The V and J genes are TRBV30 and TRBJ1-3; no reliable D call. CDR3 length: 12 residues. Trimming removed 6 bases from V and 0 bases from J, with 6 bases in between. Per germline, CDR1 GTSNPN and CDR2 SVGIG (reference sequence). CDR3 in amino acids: CACITSGNTIYF. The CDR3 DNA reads TGTGCCTGTATAACCTCTGGAAACACCATATATTTT.

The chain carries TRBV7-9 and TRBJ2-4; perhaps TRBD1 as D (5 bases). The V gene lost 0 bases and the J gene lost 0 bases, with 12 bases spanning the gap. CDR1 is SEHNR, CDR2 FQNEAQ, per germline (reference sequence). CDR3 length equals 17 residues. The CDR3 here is CASSLAPAGLAKNIQYF. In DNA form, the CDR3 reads TGTGCCAGCAGCTTAGCGCCGGCAGGGTTAGCCAAAAACATTCAGTACTTC.

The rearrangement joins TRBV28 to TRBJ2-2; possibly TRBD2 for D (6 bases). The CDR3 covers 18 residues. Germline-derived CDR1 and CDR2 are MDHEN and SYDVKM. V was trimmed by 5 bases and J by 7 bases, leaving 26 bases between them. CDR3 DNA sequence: TGTGCCAGCAGTCCATTCGAATCTACTAGCTTCATCGGCGGGGAGCTGTTTTTT. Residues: CASSPFESTSFIGGELFF.

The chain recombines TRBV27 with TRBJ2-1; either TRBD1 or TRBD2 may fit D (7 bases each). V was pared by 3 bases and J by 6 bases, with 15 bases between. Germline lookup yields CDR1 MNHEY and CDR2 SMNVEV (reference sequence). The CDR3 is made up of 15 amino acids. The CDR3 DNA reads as TGTGCCAGCAGTTTTGGGCAGGGGGGGTCCAATGAGCAGTTCTTC. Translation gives CASSFGQGGSNEQFF.

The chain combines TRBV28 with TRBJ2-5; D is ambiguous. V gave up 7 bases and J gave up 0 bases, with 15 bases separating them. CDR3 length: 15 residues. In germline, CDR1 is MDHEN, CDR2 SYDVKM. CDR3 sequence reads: CASTLGAGYQETQYF. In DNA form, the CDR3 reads TGTGCCAGCACCCTGGGCGCAGGATACCAAGAGACCCAGTACTTC.

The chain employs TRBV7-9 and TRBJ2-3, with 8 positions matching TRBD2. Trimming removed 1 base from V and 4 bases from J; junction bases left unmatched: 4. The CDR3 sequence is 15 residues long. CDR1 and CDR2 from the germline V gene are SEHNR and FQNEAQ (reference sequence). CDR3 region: CASSLGTSGSDTQYF. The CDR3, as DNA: TGTGCCAGCAGCTTAGGAACTAGCGGATCAGATACGCAGTATTTT.

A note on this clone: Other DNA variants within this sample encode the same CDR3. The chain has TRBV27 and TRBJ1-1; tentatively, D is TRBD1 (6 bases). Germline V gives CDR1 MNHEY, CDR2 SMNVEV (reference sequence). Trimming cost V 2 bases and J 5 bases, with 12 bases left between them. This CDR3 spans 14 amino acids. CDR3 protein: CASSLGVGGTEAFF. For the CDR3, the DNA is TGTGCCAGCAGTTTAGGGGTAGGGGGGACTGAAGCTTTCTTT.

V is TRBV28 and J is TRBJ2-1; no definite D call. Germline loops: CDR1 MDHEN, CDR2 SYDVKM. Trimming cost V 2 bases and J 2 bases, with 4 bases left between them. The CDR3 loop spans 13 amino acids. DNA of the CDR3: TGTGCCAGCAGTTTAGAAGCCTACAATGAGCAGTTCTTC. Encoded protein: CASSLEAYNEQFF.